This TCR beta chain was identified during a study of T cell responses to AZD1222 COVID-19 vaccine. For the study at large: Researchers grouped second doses given at about 4 or about 12 weeks into one pool. Regarding the study as a whole: Elevations in Spike-specific TCR breadth and depth followed administration of two AZD1222 doses.

V lost 4 bases, J lost 8 bases, and 17 bases lay in between. This CDR3 is built from 14 residues. Germline CDR1 SEHNR, CDR2 FQNEAQ (reference sequence). Concerning this clone itself: What it recognizes is unknown.

The repertoire was sequenced with immunoSEQ multiplex PCR; TCRdb's copy has only in-frame clones and lacks some. The sample has about 70,000 clones; around 83% are singletons. The specimen was peripheral blood, collected on day 0 of AZD1222 vaccination. The chain uses TRBV7-9 and TRBJ1-2; D perhaps matches TRBD1 (5 bases). The TCR originated in an adult in good health. CDR3 sequence reads: CASSSRGGDGGYTF. As DNA, the CDR3 is TGTGCCAGCAGCTCTCGTGGGGGAGACGGGGGCTACACCTTC. Supplemented by reference TRBV7-9 and TRBJ1-2, the full variable domain reads DTGVSQNPRHKITKRGQNVTFRCDPISEHNRLYWYRQTLGQGPEFLTYFQNEAQLEKSRLLSDRFSAERPKGSFSTLEIQRTEQGDSAMYLCASSSRGGDGGYTFGSGTRLTVV.